The clone carrying this TCR beta chain was counted only a few times. Its target is unknown. These data belong to a study of response to subunit inactivated influenza vaccine. Study-level results: The authors put forward the suggestion that each seasonal influenza vaccination may bring in only a limited number of new T cells.

Germline CDR1 is SQVTM and CDR2 is ANQGSEA. The CDR3 sequence is 13 residues long. V shed 6 bases and J shed 6 bases, with 17 bases lying between them. MiXCR, applied by TCRdb to the RT-PCR reads, yields one record per CDR3 protein. This sample carries roughly 780,000 distinct CDR3 sequences, approximately 18% of them seen once, and the ten largest clones take 11%. The chain joins TRBV29-1 to TRBJ1-1, with D possibly being TRBD1 (5 bases). This TCR came from a man aged 45 to 65 who received an inactivated influenza vaccine. The source was PBMCs from blood, collected around 5 days after vaccination. The CDR3 nucleotides are TGCAGCGTGTACGGGGGTCGGGAGTCTGAAGCTTTCTTT. Translation gives CSVYGGRESEAFF. Combining the CDR3 with reference TRBV29-1 and TRBJ1-1 gives the whole variable domain SAVISQKPSRDICQRGTSLTIQCQVDSQVTMMFWYRQQPGQSLTLIATANQGSEATYESGFVIDKFPISRPNLTFSTLTVSNMSPEDSSIYLCSVYGGRESEAFFGQGTRLTVV.